This T cell receptor beta chain was identified during a study of human T cells and chemical hapten exposure. Study-level information: Each week of the approximately 26-week study, patients had diphenylcyclopropenone applied to the scalp. Overall study results and limits: The formation of large CDR3 similarity clusters by expanded TCRs significantly exceeded that of controls. Sensitizing to DPC left TCRs with a frequency above 1 in 1000 unaltered.

In the study's own analysis: Sampled TCR counts reached a median of approximately 100,000 per sample, with values ranging from about 23,224 to 700,000. From the RACE reads, TCRdb called clonotypes with MiXCR, one entry per CDR3 protein. The V and J calls and clone size come from TCRdb's table, not from the authors' own analysis. The profile shows 180,000 or so distinct CDR3 sequences, 14% of them singletons. CDR3 size: 18 residues. Per the germline V gene, CDR1 is KGHSH and CDR2 is LQKENI. Unmatched junction bases numbered 8, after V lost 1 base and J lost 0 bases. This clonotype appeared many times. Its cognate antigen is unknown. Specified time point: patch test 1, 2 weeks after DPC sensitization. This sample's treatment: therapeutic diphenylcyclopropenone sensitization with weekly scalp DPC.

The starting material was whole blood, obtained in connection with sensitization to the hapten diphenylcyclopropenone (DPC). The rearrangement uses TRBV18 and TRBJ2-3, with 9 bases that match TRBD2. This receptor was taken from a woman aged 30 to 39 with alopecia areata. Some clones in this sample may be carry-over from other donors' samples. The CDR3 sequence: CASSPLAGALFSTDTQYF. As DNA, the CDR3 is TGTGCCAGCTCACCACTAGCGGGGGCTCTCTTTAGCACAGATACGCAGTATTTT. The full variable domain, in which reference TRBV18 and TRBJ2-3 provide the parts outside the CDR3, is NAGVMQNPRHLVRRRGQEARLRCSPMKGHSHVYWYRQLPEEGLKFMVYLQKENIIDESGMPKERFSAEFPKEGPSILRIQQVVRGDSAAYFCASSPLAGALFSTDTQYFGPGTRLTVL.